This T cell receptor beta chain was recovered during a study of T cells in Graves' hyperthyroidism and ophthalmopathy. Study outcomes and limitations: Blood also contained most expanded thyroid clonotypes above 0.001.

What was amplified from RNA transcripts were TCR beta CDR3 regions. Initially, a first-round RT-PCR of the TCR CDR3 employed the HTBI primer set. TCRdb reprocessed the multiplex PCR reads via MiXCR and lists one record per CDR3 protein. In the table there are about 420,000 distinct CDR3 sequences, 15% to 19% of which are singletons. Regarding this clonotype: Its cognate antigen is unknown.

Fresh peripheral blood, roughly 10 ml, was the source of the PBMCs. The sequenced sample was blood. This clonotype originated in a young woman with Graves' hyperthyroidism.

This CDR3 is CASGWGDRSETQYF. The CDR3 DNA follows: TGTGCTAGTGGTTGGGGGGACAGGTCGGAGACCCAGTACTTC. The chain has TRBV12-5 and TRBJ2-5; 8 bases fit TRBD1. The CDR3 is made up of 14 amino acids. Germline CDR1 and CDR2: LGHNT and FRNRAP. The V and J ends lost 4 bases and 5 bases, in that order; junction bases with no gene match: 6.